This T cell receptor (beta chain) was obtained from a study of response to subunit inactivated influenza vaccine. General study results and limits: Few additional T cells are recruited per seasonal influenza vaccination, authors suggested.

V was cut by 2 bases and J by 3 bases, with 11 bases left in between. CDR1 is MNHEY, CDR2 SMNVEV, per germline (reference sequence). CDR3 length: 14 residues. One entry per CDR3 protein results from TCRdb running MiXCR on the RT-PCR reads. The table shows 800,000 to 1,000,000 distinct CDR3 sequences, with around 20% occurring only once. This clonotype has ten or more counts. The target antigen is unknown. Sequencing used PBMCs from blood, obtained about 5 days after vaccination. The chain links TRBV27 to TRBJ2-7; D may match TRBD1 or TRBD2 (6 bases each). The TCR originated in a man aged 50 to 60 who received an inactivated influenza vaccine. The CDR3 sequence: CASSLGGPYYEQYF. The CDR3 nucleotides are TGTGCCAGCAGTTTAGGGGGGCCGTACTACGAGCAGTACTTC.